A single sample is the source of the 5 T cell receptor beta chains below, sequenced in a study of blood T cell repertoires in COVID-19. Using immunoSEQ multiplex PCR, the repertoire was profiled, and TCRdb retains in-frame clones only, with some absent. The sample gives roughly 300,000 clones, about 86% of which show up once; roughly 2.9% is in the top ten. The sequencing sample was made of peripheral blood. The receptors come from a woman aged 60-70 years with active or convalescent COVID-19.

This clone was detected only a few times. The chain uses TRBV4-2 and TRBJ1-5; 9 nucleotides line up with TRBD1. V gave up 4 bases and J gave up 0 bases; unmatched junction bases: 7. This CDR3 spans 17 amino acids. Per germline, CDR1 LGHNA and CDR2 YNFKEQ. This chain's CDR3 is CASSRGDRANSNQPQHF. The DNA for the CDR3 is TGTGCCAGCAGCCGAGGGGACAGGGCAAATAGCAATCAGCCCCAGCATTTT.

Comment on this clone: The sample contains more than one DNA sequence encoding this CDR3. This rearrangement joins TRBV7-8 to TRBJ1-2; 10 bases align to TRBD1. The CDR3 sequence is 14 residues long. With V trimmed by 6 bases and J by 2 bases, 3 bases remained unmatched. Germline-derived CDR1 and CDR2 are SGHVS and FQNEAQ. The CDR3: CASSPGQGNYGYTF. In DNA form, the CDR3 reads TGTGCCAGCAGTCCGGGACAGGGGAACTATGGCTACACCTTC.

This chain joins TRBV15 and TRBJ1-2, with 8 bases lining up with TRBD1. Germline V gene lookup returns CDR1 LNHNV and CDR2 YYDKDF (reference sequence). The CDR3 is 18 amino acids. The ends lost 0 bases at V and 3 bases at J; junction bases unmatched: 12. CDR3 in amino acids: CATSRDNPWTGWDYGYTF. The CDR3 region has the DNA TGTGCCACCAGCAGAGATAACCCCTGGACAGGGTGGGACTATGGCTACACCTTC.

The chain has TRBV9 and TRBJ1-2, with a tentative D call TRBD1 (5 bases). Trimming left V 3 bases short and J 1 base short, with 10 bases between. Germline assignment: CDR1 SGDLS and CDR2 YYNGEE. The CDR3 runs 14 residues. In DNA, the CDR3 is TGTGCCAGCAGCGGATCAGGGATTAACTATGGCTACACCTTC. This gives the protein CASSGSGINYGYTF.

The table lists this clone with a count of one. In DNA form, the CDR3 reads TGTGCCAGCAGTCTGGCCACAGATACGCAGTATTTT. This codes for CASSLATDTQYF. The chain has TRBV5-5 and TRBJ2-3; D gene unclear. Trimming removed 5 bases at V and 2 bases at J, with 6 bases between. The length of the CDR3 is 12 residues. Germline V lookup: CDR1 SGHKS, CDR2 YYEKEE (reference sequence).